This T cell receptor beta chain was recorded in a study of CD8+ T cells in alopecia areata (dated by TCRdb to 2017 to 2018). Turning to the overall study: Treated patients were enrolled in an open-label pilot trial of oral tofacitinib, 5 to 10 mg twice daily, for moderate-to-severe alopecia areata. Tofacitinib was administered for 6 to 18 months, and 6 months of follow-up off drug were then conducted to assess delayed response and recurrence. Disease severity in treated patients was measured with the SALT score, which quantifies the percentage of affected scalp surface area. To study T cell clonal expansion in alopecia areata, the researchers applied high-throughput TCRbeta sequencing to both the C3H/HeJ mouse model and human patients. On the human side, TCRbeta sequencing was run on scalp tissue and on sorted CD4+ and CD8+ peripheral blood T cells from healthy controls and from alopecia areata patients with either patchy or totalis/universalis disease. Tofacitinib-treated patients had biopsies at baseline and at 4 and 24 weeks of treatment, with a later scalp biopsy in several patients. Clonality in the scalp was compared among normal scalp (n=4), patchy alopecia areata scalp (n=8), and alopecia totalis/universalis scalp (n=8). The RNA source kit depended on sample type: the PAXgene miRNA kit for fixed scalp, the miRNeasy kit for PBMCs, and the RNeasy kit for mouse skin. TCRbeta CDR3 regions were amplified by immunoSEQ multiplex PCR with 35 Vbeta forward and 13 Jbeta reverse primers. General conclusions and limits of the study: Higher clonality and more expanded CD8+ clones were observed in lesional scalp than in normal scalp, particularly in alopecia totalis/universalis, a finding suggestive of antigenic drive. TCR sequences shared between patients were less clear than in mice, possibly partly because of HLA diversity in the patient population. With tofacitinib, both scalp clonality and the number of expanded CD8+ clones among the top 100 scalp clones went down significantly. Many expanded lesional clones persisted in scalp and blood during tofacitinib treatment, which may partly explain relapse after stopping treatment. Unlike mouse skin, where gammadelta T cells dominate, normal human skin contains resident alphabeta T cells that get sequenced too, which complicates analysis of the scalp TCR repertoire. Because the treated cohort was small and included a single nonresponder, larger studies are needed to assess links between baseline CD8+ expansion and response.

Sample treatment or condition, as interpreted from the label and publication: oral pan-JAK inhibitor, 5-10 mg twice daily. Lesional scalp punch biopsies and peripheral blood were obtained from alopecia areata patients. PBMCs were separated by density centrifugation and stained for CD3, CD4 and CD8, after which CD4+ and CD8+ T cells were sorted on a FACSAria. There are a few counts of this clone. Its antigen is not yet known. The record has no base qualities; no much larger clone is one base away. The library was prepared using the immunoSEQ multiplex PCR assay. RNA was extracted from all samples and reverse transcribed into cDNA as template for TCR sequencing. SuperScript III was used to make first-strand cDNA, primed with a 2:1 mix of oligo-dT and random hexamers. Amplification bias was assessed with a synthetic immune receptor repertoire, and residual bias was removed computationally. The published analysis was carried out like this. Raw reads were preprocessed to remove errors, and CDR3 was defined by IMGT conventions from the conserved cysteine to phenylalanine. Clonality was computed as 1 minus the Shannon entropy, with the entropy normalized by log2 of the number of productive unique TCRs. Scalp TCRbeta sequences were cross-referenced with sorted blood CD4 and CD8 repertoires so that the CD4 or CD8 identity of scalp clones could be inferred. TCRdb provides this immuneACCESS table in a form limited to in-frame rearrangements. Some clones are lacking; in checked studies, under half of them reflect an unresolved V gene, and why the rest are absent is not known. The V and J calls and clone size come from that table; D and trimming were worked out from the DNA. The sample records approximately 100,000 clones, roughly three fifths of which are singletons. In total, the top ten clones hold roughly 15% of the sample.

The CDR3 numbers 15 residues from cysteine through phenylalanine. Only the CDR3 part of the read is kept: 45 bases, read in frame from the first base. Trimming costs V 6 bases and J 4 bases, and their ends lie 20 bases apart. CDR1 SQVTM and CDR2 ANQGSEA are derived from the germline V gene. This receptor was identified in a human donor with alopecia areata. This specimen consisted of CD8+ T cells sorted from blood, obtained between weeks 55 and 70, from a patient treated with tofacitinib. The rearrangement combines TRBV29-1 with TRBJ2-3; the D gene could be either TRBD1 or TRBD2, each agreeing at 5 bases. The nucleotide sequence reads as follows: TGCAGCGTCTACCCCGAGGGGTCGATAGCAGATACGCAGTATTTT. Translated, it reads CSVYPEGSIADTQYF.